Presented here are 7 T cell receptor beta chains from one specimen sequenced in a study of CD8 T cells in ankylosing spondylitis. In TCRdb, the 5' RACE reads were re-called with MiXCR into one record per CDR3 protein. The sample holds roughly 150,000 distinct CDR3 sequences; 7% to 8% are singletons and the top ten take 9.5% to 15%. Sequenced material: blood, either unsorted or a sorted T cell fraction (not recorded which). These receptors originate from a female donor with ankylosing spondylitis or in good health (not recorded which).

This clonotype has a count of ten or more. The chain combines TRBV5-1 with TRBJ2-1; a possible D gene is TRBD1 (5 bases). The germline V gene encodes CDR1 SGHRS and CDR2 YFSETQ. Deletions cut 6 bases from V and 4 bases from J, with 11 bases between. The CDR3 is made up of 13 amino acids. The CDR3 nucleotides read TGCGCCAGCAACGACGACAGATACAATGAGCAGTTCTTC. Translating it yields CASNDDRYNEQFF. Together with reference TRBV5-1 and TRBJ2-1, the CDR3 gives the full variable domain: KAGVTQTPRYLIKTRGQQVTLSCSPISGHRSVSWYQQTPGQGLQFLFEYFSETQRNKGNFPGRFSGRQFSNSRSEMNVSTLELGDSALYLCASNDDRYNEQFFGPGTRLTVL.

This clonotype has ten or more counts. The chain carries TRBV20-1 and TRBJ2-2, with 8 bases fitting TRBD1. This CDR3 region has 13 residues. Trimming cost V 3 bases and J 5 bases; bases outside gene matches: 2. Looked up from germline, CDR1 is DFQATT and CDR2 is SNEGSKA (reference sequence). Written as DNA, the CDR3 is TGCAGTGCTAGGGACAGGGTAACCGGGGAGCTGTTTTTT. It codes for CSARDRVTGELFF.

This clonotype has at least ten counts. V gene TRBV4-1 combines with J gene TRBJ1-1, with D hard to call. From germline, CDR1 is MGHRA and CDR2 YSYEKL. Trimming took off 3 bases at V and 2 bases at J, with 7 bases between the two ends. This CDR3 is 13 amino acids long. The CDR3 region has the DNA TGCGCCAGCAGCCAGGTGTTAAACACTGAAGCTTTCTTT. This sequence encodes CASSQVLNTEAFF.

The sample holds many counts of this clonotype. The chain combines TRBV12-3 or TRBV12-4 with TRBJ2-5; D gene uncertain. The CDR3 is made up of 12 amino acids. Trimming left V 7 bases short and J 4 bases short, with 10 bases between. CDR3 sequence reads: CASNSGRETQYF. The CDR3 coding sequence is TGTGCCAGCAACTCGGGCCGAGAGACCCAGTACTTC.

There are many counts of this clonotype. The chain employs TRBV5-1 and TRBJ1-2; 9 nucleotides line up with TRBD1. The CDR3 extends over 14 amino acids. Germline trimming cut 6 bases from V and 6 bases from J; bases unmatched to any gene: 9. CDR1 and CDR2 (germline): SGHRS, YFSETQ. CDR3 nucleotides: TGCGCCAGCAACACAGGGGGCGCAACCGATGGCTACACCTTC. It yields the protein CASNTGGATDGYTF.

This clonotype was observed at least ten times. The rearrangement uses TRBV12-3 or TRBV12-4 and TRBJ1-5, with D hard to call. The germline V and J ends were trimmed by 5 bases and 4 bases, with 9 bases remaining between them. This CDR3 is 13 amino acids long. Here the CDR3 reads CASSGSQNQPQHF. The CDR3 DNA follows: TGTGCCAGCAGTGGGAGTCAGAATCAGCCCCAGCATTTT.

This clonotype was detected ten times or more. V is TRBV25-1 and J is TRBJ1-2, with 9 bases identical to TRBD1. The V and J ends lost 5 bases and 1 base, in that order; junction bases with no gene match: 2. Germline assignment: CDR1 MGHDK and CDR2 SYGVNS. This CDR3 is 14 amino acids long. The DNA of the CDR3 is TGTGCCAGCAGTAGACAGGGGGTTAACTATGGCTACACCTTC. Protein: CASSRQGVNYGYTF.